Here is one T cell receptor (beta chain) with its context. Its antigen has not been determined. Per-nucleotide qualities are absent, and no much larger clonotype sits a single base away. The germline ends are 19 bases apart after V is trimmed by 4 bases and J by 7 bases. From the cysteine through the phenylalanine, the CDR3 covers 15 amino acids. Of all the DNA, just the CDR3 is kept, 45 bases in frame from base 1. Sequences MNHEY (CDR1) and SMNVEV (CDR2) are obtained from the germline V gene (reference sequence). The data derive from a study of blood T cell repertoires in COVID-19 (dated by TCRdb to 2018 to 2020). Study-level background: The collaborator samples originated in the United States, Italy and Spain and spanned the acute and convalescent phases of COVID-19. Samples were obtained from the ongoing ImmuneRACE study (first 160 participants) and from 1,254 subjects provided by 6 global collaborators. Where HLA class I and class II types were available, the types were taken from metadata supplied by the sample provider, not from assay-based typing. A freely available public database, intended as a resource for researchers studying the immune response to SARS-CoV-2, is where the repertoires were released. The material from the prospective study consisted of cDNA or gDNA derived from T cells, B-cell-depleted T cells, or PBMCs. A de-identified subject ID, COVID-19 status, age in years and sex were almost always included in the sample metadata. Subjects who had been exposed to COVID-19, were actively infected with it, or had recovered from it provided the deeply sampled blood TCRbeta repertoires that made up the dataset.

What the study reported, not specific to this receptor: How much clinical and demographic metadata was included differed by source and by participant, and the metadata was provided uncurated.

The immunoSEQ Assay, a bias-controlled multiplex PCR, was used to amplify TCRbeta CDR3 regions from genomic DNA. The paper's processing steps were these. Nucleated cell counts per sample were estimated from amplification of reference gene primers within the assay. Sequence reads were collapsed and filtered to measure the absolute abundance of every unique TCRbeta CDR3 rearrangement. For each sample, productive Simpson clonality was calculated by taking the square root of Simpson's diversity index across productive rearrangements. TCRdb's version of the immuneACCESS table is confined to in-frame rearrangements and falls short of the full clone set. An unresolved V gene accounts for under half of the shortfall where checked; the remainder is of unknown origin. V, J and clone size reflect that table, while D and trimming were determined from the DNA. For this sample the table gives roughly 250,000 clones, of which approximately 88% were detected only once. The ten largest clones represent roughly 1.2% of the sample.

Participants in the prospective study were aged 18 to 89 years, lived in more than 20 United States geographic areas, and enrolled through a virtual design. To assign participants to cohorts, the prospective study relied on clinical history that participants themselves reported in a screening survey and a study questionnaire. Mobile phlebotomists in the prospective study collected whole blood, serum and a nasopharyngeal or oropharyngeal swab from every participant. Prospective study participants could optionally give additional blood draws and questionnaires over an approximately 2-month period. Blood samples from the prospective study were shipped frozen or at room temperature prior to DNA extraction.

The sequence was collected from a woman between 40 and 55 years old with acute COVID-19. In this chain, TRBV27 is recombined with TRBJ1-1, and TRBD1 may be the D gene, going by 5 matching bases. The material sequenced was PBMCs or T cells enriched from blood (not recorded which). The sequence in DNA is TGTGCCAGCAGTTCGTCCAGACAGCCCCCGGGTGAAGCTTTCTTT. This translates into CASSSSRQPPGEAFF.